The source of this T cell receptor beta chain is a study of T cells after yellow fever vaccination. Study conclusions and caveats: Clonotypes shared by both compartments, CD4 and CD8, made up a small share. Almost all vaccine-responding clonotypes were not detected in the sorted memory subsets at the day 0 time point.

This clonotype was observed many times. TCRdb called the 5' RACE reads again in MiXCR, with one record for every CDR3 protein. The table lists around 25,000 distinct CDR3 sequences, 3.4% of them singletons, with 0.98% in the top ten. This CDR3 has 15 residues. Per the germline V gene, CDR1 is SGHTA and CDR2 is FQGTGA. V was pared by 5 bases and J by 4 bases, with 15 bases between. This material consisted of PBMCs, either bulk or a sorted T-cell subset (CD4+, CD8+, memory, or dextramer-sorted; not recorded which), taken about 41 days after the first yellow fever vaccination. This chain joins TRBV7-3 and TRBJ2-1; TRBD2 is a possible D gene (5 bases). The receptor was derived from a man in his late teens or twenties who received the YFV17D yellow fever vaccine. The CDR3 loop is CASSPPGSTYNEQFF. The CDR3 DNA follows: TGTGCCAGCAGCCCTCCGGGATCTACTTACAATGAGCAGTTCTTC.